Given below is one T cell receptor beta chain in context. The entry originates in a study of T cells expressing NK-cell markers. Looking at the study overall: Seven HCMV-seropositive donors and one seronegative donor made up the eight sequenced donors.

In germline, CDR1 is SNHLY, CDR2 FYNNEI. The CDR3 consists of 16 residues. TCRdb reprocessed the 5' RACE reads; each CDR3 protein has one entry and no DNA is given. The sample's table shows about 180,000 distinct CDR3 sequences. The TCR originated in a man aged 18-75 years in good health. The V call is TRBV2, the J call TRBJ2-4. The material sequenced was blood T cells: a sorted CD56 or NKG2C T cell subset, CD4+ or CD8+ T cells, or bulk PBMC T cells (not recorded which). This CDR3 reads CASHLFLGLAKNIQYF.